Listed below are T cell receptor beta chains from one sample, sequenced in a study of T cells in Graves' hyperthyroidism and ophthalmopathy. TCRdb used MiXCR to reprocess the multiplex PCR reads, holding one entry per CDR3 protein. The sample consists of about 330,000 distinct CDR3 sequences, approximately 13% of them appearing once. The specimen was blood. The receptors here all came from a middle-aged woman with Graves' ophthalmopathy. The CDR3 runs from the conserved cysteine through the conserved F or W. Each record gives: CDR3 protein, CDR3 DNA, V gene, J gene, clone size, D gene. D genes are given only for firm matches. Expanded clones get a size class; other rows say once, few or many, or leave the size out.

CDR3: CASSEYFVDSAHNEQFF; DNA: TGTGCCAGCAGTGAATATTTCGTGGACAGTGCTCACAATGAGCAGTTCTTC; V: TRBV2; J: TRBJ2-1; size: many; D: .
CDR3: CASSPDWDYGYTF; DNA: TGTGCCAGCAGCCCAGACTGGGACTATGGCTACACCTTC; V: TRBV12-3/TRBV12-4; J: TRBJ1-2; size: many; D: .
CDR3: CSAGTLAWRGTQYF; DNA: TGCAGTGCTGGGACCCTAGCGTGGCGTGGGACCCAGTACTTC; V: TRBV20-1; J: TRBJ2-5; size: .; D: .
CDR3: CASSFTPSGSYEQYF; DNA: TGTGCCAGCAGCTTCACCCCATCCGGCTCCTACGAGCAGTACTTC; V: TRBV27; J: TRBJ2-7; size: many; D: .
CDR3: CARSPGGTEAFF; DNA: TGCGCCAGGAGCCCGGGCGGGACAGAAGCTTTCTTT; V: TRBV5-1; J: TRBJ1-1; size: .; D: .
CDR3: CASSPSPGVLDYNEQFF; DNA: TGTGCCAGCAGCCCCTCCCCAGGGGTTTTGGATTACAATGAGCAGTTCTTC; V: TRBV5-4; J: TRBJ2-1; size: .; D: .
CDR3: CASRAEGTIYF; DNA: TGTGCCAGCAGGGCCGAAGGGACCATATATTTT; V: TRBV7-8; J: TRBJ1-3; size: .; D: .
CDR3: CASSFSGSGRINEQYF; DNA: TGTGCCAGCAGCTTTTCGGGAAGCGGGAGGATTAACGAGCAGTACTTC; V: TRBV5-5; J: TRBJ2-7; size: .; D: TRBD2
CDR3: CASSFLSVFGDPIHTDTQYF; DNA: TGTGCCAGCAGCTTTCTTTCCGTGTTCGGAGACCCAATCCATACAGATACGCAGTATTTT; V: TRBV11-2; J: TRBJ2-3; size: many; D: .
CDR3: CASSARFLNTEAFF; DNA: TGTGCCAGCAGTGCCCGTTTTTTAAACACTGAAGCTTTCTTT; V: TRBV6-1; J: TRBJ1-1; size: .; D: .
CDR3: CASSLEGATGELFF; DNA: TGCGCCAGCAGCTTGGAAGGGGCCACCGGGGAGCTGTTTTTT; V: TRBV5-1; J: TRBJ2-2; size: .; D: .
CDR3: CASSPNRAGNTIYF; DNA: TGTGCCAGCAGTCCTAACAGGGCTGGAAACACCATATATTTT; V: TRBV7-9; J: TRBJ1-3; size: .; D: .
CDR3: CASTPGTANTEAFF; DNA: TGTGCCAGCACCCCCGGGACGGCGAACACTGAAGCTTTCTTT; V: TRBV2; J: TRBJ1-1; size: many; D: .
CDR3: CASSFSGRSNTGELFF; DNA: TGTGCCAGCAGCTTTAGCGGGAGATCTAACACCGGGGAGCTGTTTTTT; V: TRBV7-6; J: TRBJ2-2; size: many; D: TRBD2
CDR3: CASSSPQLGGSRSYNEQFF; DNA: TGTGCCAGCAGTTCTCCCCAACTGGGCGGGAGTCGGTCCTACAATGAGCAGTTCTTC; V: TRBV27; J: TRBJ2-1; size: many; D: TRBD2
CDR3: CSAFYLGAWTFF; DNA: TGCAGTGCTTTTTATTTGGGGGCCTGGACTTTCTTT; V: TRBV20-1; J: TRBJ1-1; size: few; D: .
CDR3: CASSIRPPGEKLFF; DNA: TGTGCCAGCAGCATCCGACCCCCAGGGGAAAAACTGTTTTTT; V: TRBV7-9; J: TRBJ1-4; size: .; D: .
CDR3: CASRGTGEAFF; DNA: TGTGCCAGCCGAGGGACAGGTGAAGCTTTCTTT; V: TRBV2; J: TRBJ1-1; size: many; D: TRBD1
CDR3: CASREGNIGNQPQHF; DNA: TGCGCCAGCAGGGAGGGTAACATCGGCAATCAGCCCCAGCATTTT; V: TRBV5-1; J: TRBJ1-5; size: .; D: .
CDR3: CASSPRSGRLNEKLFF; DNA: TGTGCCAGCAGCCCACGCTCGGGACGGCTTAATGAAAAACTGTTTTTT; V: TRBV11-3; J: TRBJ1-4; size: many; D: .
CDR3: CASSQRGGVIDEKLFF; DNA: TGTGCCAGCAGCCAACGAGGTGGGGTCATTGATGAAAAACTGTTTTTT; V: TRBV14; J: TRBJ1-4; size: many; D: .
CDR3: CASSLETGVTEAFF; DNA: TGCGCCAGCAGCTTGGAAACAGGGGTGACTGAAGCTTTCTTT; V: TRBV5-1; J: TRBJ1-1; size: few; D: TRBD1
CDR3: CATSDSGPAGYNNEQFF; DNA: TGTGCCACCAGTGATTCCGGGCCAGCGGGGTACAACAATGAGCAGTTCTTC; V: TRBV24-1; J: TRBJ2-1; size: many; D: TRBD2
CDR3: CASSHPQGASSGYTF; DNA: TGTGCCAGCAGCCACCCCCAGGGGGCGTCCTCTGGCTACACCTTC; V: TRBV4-2; J: TRBJ1-2; size: .; D: TRBD1
CDR3: CASSPQPVSYEQYF; DNA: TGTGCCAGCAGCCCCCAACCAGTGAGCTACGAGCAGTACTTC; V: TRBV7-2; J: TRBJ2-7; size: many; D: .
CDR3: CSARAAWTSGYTGELFF; DNA: TGCAGTGCGAGAGCGGCGTGGACTAGCGGCTACACCGGGGAGCTGTTTTTT; V: TRBV20-1; J: TRBJ2-2; size: few; D: TRBD2
CDR3: CASWGTGDEKLFF; DNA: TGTGCCAGTTGGGGGACAGGGGATGAAAAACTGTTTTTT; V: TRBV19; J: TRBJ1-4; size: few; D: TRBD1
CDR3: CSAEAPTDEQYF; DNA: TGCAGTGCTGAAGCCCCGACGGACGAGCAGTACTTC; V: TRBV20-1; J: TRBJ2-7; size: few; D: .
CDR3: CAWSGIGYGYTF; DNA: TGTGCCTGGAGTGGCATAGGTTATGGCTACACCTTC; V: TRBV30; J: TRBJ1-2; size: .; D: .
CDR3: CASSLWAYNEQFF; DNA: TGTGCCAGCAGTTTATGGGCCTACAATGAGCAGTTCTTC; V: TRBV27; J: TRBJ2-1; size: many; D: .
CDR3: CSARLGLTLRAKNIQYF; DNA: TGCAGTGCTCGGTTGGGGCTGACCCTAAGGGCCAAAAACATTCAGTACTTC; V: TRBV20-1; J: TRBJ2-4; size: many; D: .
CDR3: CASNTGTSYNEQFF; DNA: TGTGCCAGCAATACCGGGACTAGTTACAATGAGCAGTTCTTC; V: TRBV12-3/TRBV12-4; J: TRBJ2-1; size: few; D: TRBD2
CDR3: CASSLKGEGSPLHF; DNA: TGTGCCAGCAGTTTAAAAGGGGAGGGATCACCCCTCCACTTT; V: TRBV12-3/TRBV12-4; J: TRBJ1-6; size: many; D: .
CDR3: CASSQGTGTGYNEQFF; DNA: TGTGCCAGCAGCCAGGGAACCGGGACAGGGTACAATGAGCAGTTCTTC; V: TRBV4-2; J: TRBJ2-1; size: many; D: TRBD1
CDR3: CSVGGTVTPYEQYF; DNA: TGCAGCGTTGGAGGGACAGTCACTCCCTACGAGCAGTACTTC; V: TRBV29-1; J: TRBJ2-7; size: .; D: TRBD1
CDR3: CASSEPLGRGRRVAQYF; DNA: TGCGCCAGCAGTGAGCCCCTGGGCAGGGGGCGTAGAGTAGCGCAGTATTTT; V: TRBV10-2; J: TRBJ2-3; size: few; D: TRBD1
CDR3: CASSLRGSGGTQPQHF; DNA: TGTGCCAGCAGTTTAAGAGGTTCGGGAGGGACTCAGCCCCAGCATTTT; V: TRBV12-3/TRBV12-4; J: TRBJ1-5; size: many; D: .
CDR3: CAWSVTRANTEAFF; DNA: TGTGCCTGGAGTGTAACTCGGGCGAACACTGAAGCTTTCTTT; V: TRBV30; J: TRBJ1-1; size: many; D: .
CDR3: CASSLLSLNYGYTF; DNA: TGTGCCAGCAGCTTACTCTCATTGAACTATGGCTACACCTTC; V: TRBV7-2; J: TRBJ1-2; size: many; D: .
CDR3: CASIKDRAGYNEQFF; DNA: TGTGCCAGCATTAAGGACAGGGCTGGCTACAATGAGCAGTTCTTC; V: TRBV2; J: TRBJ2-1; size: many; D: TRBD1
CDR3: CASHINQDNYGYTF; DNA: TGTGCCAGCCACATTAACCAAGATAACTATGGCTACACCTTC; V: TRBV18; J: TRBJ1-2; size: .; D: .
CDR3: CASGLGGLTSGANEQFF; DNA: TGTGCTAGTGGTTTGGGTGGGCTAACCAGCGGGGCGAATGAGCAGTTCTTC; V: TRBV12-5; J: TRBJ2-1; size: many; D: TRBD2
CDR3: CASSQGWDSYYGYTF; DNA: TGTGCCAGCAGTCAAGGGTGGGACAGTTACTATGGCTACACCTTC; V: TRBV6-1; J: TRBJ1-2; size: many; D: TRBD1
CDR3: CSVEDQTKSHGQYF; DNA: TGCAGCGTTGAAGATCAGACTAAATCCCACGGGCAGTACTTC; V: TRBV29-1; J: TRBJ2-7; size: .; D: .
CDR3: CASSQQDRPNTEAFF; DNA: TGTGCCAGCTCACAACAGGACAGGCCGAACACTGAAGCTTTCTTT; V: TRBV18; J: TRBJ1-1; size: few; D: TRBD1
CDR3: CASSSRTSGNTGELFF; DNA: TGTGCCAGCTCATCGAGGACTAGCGGGAACACCGGGGAGCTGTTTTTT; V: TRBV18; J: TRBJ2-2; size: .; D: TRBD2
CDR3: CASSRGGDQPQHF; DNA: TGTGCCAGCAGTCGAGGAGGGGATCAGCCCCAGCATTTT; V: TRBV12-3/TRBV12-4; J: TRBJ1-5; size: .; D: .
CDR3: CASSWSQLNQPQHF; DNA: TGCGCCAGCAGTTGGTCACAGCTCAATCAGCCCCAGCATTTT; V: TRBV10-2; J: TRBJ1-5; size: many; D: .
CDR3: CGSSPGGEQFF; DNA: TGTGGCAGCTCACCCGGGGGTGAGCAGTTCTTC; V: TRBV18; J: TRBJ2-1; size: .; D: .
CDR3: CSARALRGGFTDTQYF; DNA: TGCAGTGCTAGAGCTTTGCGGGGGGGCTTTACAGATACGCAGTATTTT; V: TRBV20-1; J: TRBJ2-3; size: .; D: TRBD2
CDR3: CASTLAGDYEQYF; DNA: TGTGCCAGCACCCTAGCGGGAGATTACGAGCAGTACTTC; V: TRBV6-2/TRBV6-3; J: TRBJ2-7; size: many; D: TRBD2
CDR3: CASSLGQGAQGEAFF; DNA: TGCGCCAGCAGCTTGGGGCAGGGGGCTCAAGGTGAAGCTTTCTTT; V: TRBV5-1; J: TRBJ1-1; size: many; D: TRBD1
CDR3: CASSPHTGGPYNEQFF; DNA: TGTGCCAGCTCACCACATACAGGGGGCCCCTACAATGAGCAGTTCTTC; V: TRBV18; J: TRBJ2-1; size: .; D: TRBD1
CDR3: CSARDPGQSSGNTIYF; DNA: TGCAGTGCTAGAGATCCCGGACAGAGCTCTGGAAACACCATATATTTT; V: TRBV20-1; J: TRBJ1-3; size: few; D: .
CDR3: CAISESRGTYQPQHF; DNA: TGTGCCATCAGTGAGTCTCGAGGGACCTATCAGCCCCAGCATTTT; V: TRBV10-3; J: TRBJ1-5; size: many; D: .
CDR3: CASSPSPTSRETQYF; DNA: TGTGCCAGCAGCCCTTCCCCGACTAGCAGGGAGACCCAGTACTTC; V: TRBV3-1; J: TRBJ2-5; size: many; D: TRBD2
CDR3: CASRHGTGRAFF; DNA: TGTGCCAGCAGACATGGGACAGGACGAGCTTTCTTT; V: TRBV3-1; J: TRBJ1-1; size: many; D: TRBD1
CDR3: CASGFGVGQGNQPQHF; DNA: TGTGCTAGTGGTTTTGGCGTTGGACAGGGCAATCAGCCCCAGCATTTT; V: TRBV12-5; J: TRBJ1-5; size: .; D: TRBD1
CDR3: CSVVEGLSGNTIYF; DNA: TGCAGCGTTGTAGAGGGCCTCTCTGGAAACACCATATATTTT; V: TRBV29-1; J: TRBJ1-3; size: many; D: .
CDR3: CSAPLQGQGELETQYF; DNA: TGCAGTGCCCCACTCCAAGGACAGGGGGAGTTGGAGACCCAGTACTTC; V: TRBV20-1; J: TRBJ2-5; size: .; D: TRBD1